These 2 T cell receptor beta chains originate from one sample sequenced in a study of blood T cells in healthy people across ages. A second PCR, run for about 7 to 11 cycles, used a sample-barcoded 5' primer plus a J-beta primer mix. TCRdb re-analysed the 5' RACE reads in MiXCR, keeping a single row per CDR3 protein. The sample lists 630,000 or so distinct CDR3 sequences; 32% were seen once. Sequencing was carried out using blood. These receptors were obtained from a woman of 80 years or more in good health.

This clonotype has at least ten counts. The CDR3 DNA sequence: TGTGCCAGCAGCCCGGGACAGGGGCGGGAGGATGGCTACACCTTC. Its protein is CASSPGQGREDGYTF. This rearrangement joins TRBV7-2 to TRBJ1-2; 10 bases agree with TRBD1. The CDR3 sequence is 15 residues long. CDR1 SGHTA and CDR2 FQGNSA come from the germline V gene. The junction had 9 bases not matched to a gene; V was cut back by 5 bases and J by 6 bases.

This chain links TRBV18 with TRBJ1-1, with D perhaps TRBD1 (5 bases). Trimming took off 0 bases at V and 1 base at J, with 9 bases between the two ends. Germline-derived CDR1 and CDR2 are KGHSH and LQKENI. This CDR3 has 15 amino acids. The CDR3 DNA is TGTGCCAGCTCACCACCTCGGGGGAAGAACACTGAAGCTTTCTTT. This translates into CASSPPRGKNTEAFF.